This record covers a single T cell receptor (beta chain). The sample holds one count of this clone. The antigen it binds to is not known. Per-nucleotide qualities are absent, and no much larger clonotype sits a single base away. TCR CDR3 regions were amplified from genomic DNA by multiplex PCR using the deep immunoSEQ assay. For each cell subset, the extracted genomic DNA was distributed evenly across all wells of several immunoSEQ 96-well plates, and each plate served as one replicate. For sorted subsets, around 200 ng genomic DNA, equal to 30,000 or so T cell genomes, was loaded into each replicate PCR. Purified libraries were measured with a Qubit 3.0 fluorometer, size-checked on a Bioanalyzer 2100, and measured again with the KAPA Library Quantification kit. Every immunoSEQ 96-well plate was sequenced on a dedicated single-read 150-cycle Illumina NextSeq 550 flow cell. The study's processing was this. The immunoSEQ output contained only junctional sequences without quality scores, so filtering could not match that applied to full-length reads. To assign V/J genes and CDR3, sequences were annotated using PyIR, a Python wrapper for IgBLAST v1.9, with IMGT germline references. Any read was removed if the V/J assignment was weak (E-value above 1e-6), the CDR3 was missing, or the read contained stop codons, out-of-frame junctions, or ambiguous translated residues. V3J clonotypes were defined as sequences sharing the same inferred V gene, J gene, and CDR3 amino acid sequence. To compute the percentage overlap between repertoires, the number of shared unique clonotypes was divided by the size of the smaller repertoire. Three approaches were used to assess repertoire richness: RTK rarefaction, the Chao1 estimator, and Recon v2.1 estimates of unobserved clonotypes. Generation probabilities were computed with OLGA for all TCRbeta clonotypes obtained by the gDNA method from a few donors. TCRdb holds this immuneACCESS table with in-frame rearrangements only. Some clones are missing; in checked studies, unresolved V genes explain under half, and the rest has no known cause. Clone size and the V and J calls come from that table; the DNA yielded D and trimming. The sample contains 500,000 to 550,000 clones, about 96% of them found a single time. The ten biggest clones cover 0.05% to 0.08% of the sample.

The donors were healthy, HIV-negative adults with no recently reported acute infections or vaccinations. All donors were Caucasian adults living in Nashville, Tennessee, USA. CD4+ T cells were enriched by magnetic negative selection; naive cells were then positively selected on CD45RA, and the negative fraction formed the memory subset. Blood was obtained by leukapheresis, after which PBMCs were separated by Ficoll-Histopaque density gradient centrifugation and cryopreserved in liquid nitrogen vapor phase. Purity and quantity of every magnetically sorted T cell population were checked by analytical flow cytometry. Genomic DNA was isolated from every sorted fraction and measured by UV absorbance on a Nanodrop 2000c. The data belong to a study of shared clonotypes between healthy human individuals (dated by TCRdb to the early 2020s). Concerning the study at large: Three men and two women, aged 18 to 49 years, made up the cohort. Between about 0.8 and 9 billion PBMCs per donor were obtained by leukapheresis. Blood TCR repertoires of a handful of healthy adults were deeply sequenced to estimate repertoire size and the extent of clonotype sharing between individuals. For each donor, CD4 naive and CD4 memory were each given three plates, CD8 naive was given two plates, and CD8 memory was given one plate. Different laboratories and diverse techniques were used to prepare libraries and sequence TCR repertoires, to increase sequencing depth and limit assay-specific biases. Study-wide findings and limitations: Pairwise subsampling led to the expectation that sequencing depth would affect the degree of clonotype sharing among donors. Compared with non-shared clonotypes, the clonotypes found in all four sorted-subset donors had higher generation probabilities. Larger estimated clonotype richness was generally found for naive subsets than for memory subsets. Sampling was restricted to blood, and TCR repertoires in tissues likely differ from the TCR repertoires found in blood. Sharing across a few donors was observed for 5% to 6.5% of naive CD4, 3% to 3.5% of naive CD8, 2% to 2.5% of memory CD4, and about 0.38% of memory CD8 clonotypes. Because the study included a small number of donors, the genetic and exposure-history diversity represented was limited. Incomplete sequencing was indicated by rarefaction of sorted-subset datasets, despite the large sequencing depth.

Spanning cysteine to phenylalanine, the CDR3 consists of 15 amino acids. Only the CDR3 portion is preserved as DNA: 45 bases, with reading frame beginning at the first base. Per the germline V gene, SGHVS is the CDR1 and FQNEAQ is the CDR2. Trimming takes 0 bases off V and 7 bases off J; junction bases not matched to a gene: 6. Recombination connected TRBV7-8 to TRBJ2-4, and TRBD1 matches 7 of the central bases. The clonotype comes from a woman younger than 45 in good health. Material: naive CD4+ T cells sorted from blood. The label giving this sample's cell subset or site can be read as: CD45RA+ positively selected. The CDR3 here reads CASSLARQGGNIQYF. DNA sequence: TGTGCCAGCAGCTTAGCTAGACAGGGTGGGAACATTCAGTACTTC.